This T cell receptor (beta chain) was identified in a study of blood T cell repertoires in COVID-19. Looked up from germline, CDR1 is SGHRS and CDR2 is YFSETQ. This CDR3 spans 16 amino acids. The ends lost 0 bases at V and 5 bases at J; junction bases unmatched: 6. The protocol was immunoSEQ multiplex PCR, while the TCRdb copy is restricted to in-frame clones and leaves out a portion. The table records some 340,000 clones, approximately 90% of them present only once. The TCR originated in a woman in her twenties or thirties who had been exposed to COVID-19. The rearrangement joins TRBV5-1 to TRBJ2-2; 8 bases are shared with TRBD2. Sequencing was performed on PBMCs or T cells enriched from blood (not recorded which). The CDR3 sequence is CASSLEVAGRTGELFF. In DNA form, the CDR3 reads TGCGCCAGCAGCTTGGAGGTAGCGGGGAGGACCGGGGAGCTGTTTTTT.